A single sample is the source of the 27 T cell receptor beta chains below, sequenced in a study of blood T cell repertoires in COVID-19. This table comes from immunoSEQ multiplex PCR, and its TCRdb copy is limited to in-frame clones, with some not included. The data show more than 150,000 clones, roughly 80% seen once. Sequenced: PBMCs or T cells enriched from blood (not recorded which). Every receptor here comes from a man aged 50 to 59 who had recovered from COVID-19.

This clone has only one observation. V usage is TRBV28 and J usage is TRBJ2-4; D is possibly TRBD2 (5 bases). The CDR3 length is 15 residues. Per germline, CDR1 MDHEN and CDR2 SYDVKM. The V end was cut by 4 bases, the J end by 8 bases, with 18 bases between. Here the CDR3 DNA reads TGTGCCAGCAGTTCCAGGAGGCGGCTTGGGGACATTCAGTACTTC. Protein sequence: CASSSRRRLGDIQYF.

The rearrangement uses TRBV6-5 and TRBJ1-2; maybe TRBD1 (6 bases). Trimming stripped 6 bases from V and 4 bases from J, with 12 bases between. The CDR3 contains 13 residues. Germline V gene lookup returns CDR1 MNHEY and CDR2 SVGAGI. The CDR3: CASRFTGTYGYTF. The CDR3 DNA follows: TGTGCCAGCAGGTTTACAGGGACCTATGGCTACACCTTC.

The chain links TRBV10-3 to TRBJ2-2; D gene ambiguous. Trimming shortened V by 3 bases and J by 4 bases, and 9 bases separated the two germline ends. This CDR3 region has 14 residues. Per germline, CDR1 ENHRY and CDR2 SYGVKD. The DNA for the CDR3 is TGTGCCATCAGTGATAGTGTAAGCACCGGGGAGCTGTTTTTT. It translates to CAISDSVSTGELFF.

The chain employs TRBV7-8 and TRBJ2-5, with 7 positions matching TRBD1. V lost 3 bases and J lost 5; bases outside the gene matches: 12. The CDR3 has 16 amino acids. Germline V gene sequence: CDR1 SGHVS, CDR2 FQNEAQ. CDR3 DNA: TGTGCCAGCAGCTTTACCACTAGTAGGGGGCGTGAGACCCAGTACTTC. It specifies CASSFTTSRGRETQYF.

The CDR3 nucleotides read TGTGCCAGCAGCACTACAGGTTCTGGTGGCTACACCTTC. The encoded protein is CASSTTGSGGYTF. The chain is built from TRBV3-1 (or the pseudogene TRBV3-2) and TRBJ1-2, with TRBD1 as a possible D gene (5 bases). CDR3 length: 13 residues. V shed 5 bases and J shed 7 bases, with 14 bases lying between them. CDR1 and CDR2 from the germline V gene are LGHDT and YNNKEL (reference sequence).

J is TRBJ2-2 and V is TRBV6-5; possibly TRBD2 for D (5 bases). The CDR3 length is 14 residues. Germline CDR1 reads MNHEY; CDR2 reads SVGAGI. With 6 bases removed from V and 3 bases from J, the gap between germline ends came to 11 bases. DNA for the CDR3: TGTGCCAGCAGGCTGGACTCGTACACCGGGGAGCTGTTTTTT. Protein sequence: CASRLDSYTGELFF.

This clone has more than one count but fewer than ten. The chain couples TRBV28 to TRBJ2-5; D call uncertain. The CDR3 spans 16 residues. Germline V gene lookup returns CDR1 MDHEN and CDR2 SYDVKM. V shed 6 bases and J shed 1 base, with 18 bases lying between them. The CDR3 spells CASSPFYITSQETQYF. Here the CDR3 DNA reads TGTGCCAGCAGCCCCTTTTATATCACAAGCCAAGAGACCCAGTACTTC.

The genes are TRBV3-1 (or the pseudogene TRBV3-2) and TRBJ2-5, with 7 bases matching TRBD2. Trimming removed 4 bases from V and 5 bases from J; junction bases left unmatched: 13. The CDR3 contains 16 residues. Germline CDR1 and CDR2: LGHDT and YNNKEL (reference sequence). The CDR3 DNA reads as TGTGCCAGCAGCCCGGCAGGTGGCGGGAGAACGGAGACCCAGTACTTC. Protein product: CASSPAGGGRTETQYF.

V and J are TRBV11-2 and TRBJ1-1; no clear D gene. In germline, CDR1 is SGHAT, CDR2 FQNNGV. Trimming pared 5 bases from V and 0 bases from J, leaving 7 bases between. The CDR3 runs 13 residues. CDR3 sequence (DNA): TGTGCCAGCAGCCCTCCTATGAACACTGAAGCTTTCTTT. This translates into CASSPPMNTEAFF.

The J gene is TRBJ2-1, the V gene TRBV11-2; 13 bases fit TRBD2. V shed 4 bases and J 9 bases; nucleotides not matched to a gene: 15. The CDR3 loop spans 18 amino acids. Germline CDR1 reads SGHAT; CDR2 reads FQNNGV. CDR3: CASSSAAELAGGVSEQFF. The CDR3 coding sequence is TGTGCCAGCAGCTCAGCCGCCGAACTAGCGGGAGGGGTGAGTGAGCAGTTCTTC.

This chain connects TRBV5-1 to TRBJ2-3; 12 bases are a match to TRBD2. With 5 bases clipped from V and 0 bases from J, the junction kept 4 bases outside the gene matches. Germline CDR1 and CDR2: SGHRS and YFSETQ. This CDR3 contains 16 residues. CDR3 amino acids: CASRFLAGGSTDTQYF. The CDR3 bases are TGCGCCAGCAGATTCCTAGCGGGGGGGAGCACAGATACGCAGTATTTT.

The V gene is TRBV21-1, the J gene TRBJ1-2. TRBV21-1 is tagged as a pseudogene. The CDR3 covers 12 residues. The CDR3 region has the DNA TGTGCCAGCATTCCTCCCTACTATGGCTACACCTTC. Its protein is CASIPPYYGYTF.

CDR3 protein: CASSVSGTGGVSDTQYF. The DNA of the CDR3 is TGTGCCAGCAGCGTCTCCGGGACAGGGGGTGTATCGGATACGCAGTATTTT. The chain recombines TRBV9 with TRBJ2-3, with TRBD1 identical over 11 bases. V trimming: 2 bases; J trimming: 6 bases; junction bases outside the gene matches: 11. Germline V gives CDR1 SGDLS, CDR2 YYNGEE. The CDR3 length is 17 residues. The variable domain in full, completed from reference TRBV9 and TRBJ2-3, reads DSGVTQTPKHLITATGQRVTLRCSPRSGDLSVYWYQQSLDQGLQFLIQYYNGEERAKGNILERFSAQQFPDLHSELNLSSLELGDSALYFCASSVSGTGGVSDTQYFGPGTRLTVL.

V and J are TRBV5-6 and TRBJ2-7; no definite D call. V was shortened by 0 bases and J by 3 bases, with 4 bases between the two germline ends. There are 12 residues in the CDR3. From germline, CDR1 is SGHDT and CDR2 YYEEEE. The CDR3 spells CASSLASYEQYF. The CDR3 nucleotides read TGTGCCAGCAGCTTGGCCAGCTACGAGCAGTACTTC.

V and J are TRBV29-1 and TRBJ1-5; 7 bases fit TRBD1. The germline CDR1 and CDR2 sequences are SQVTM and ANQGSEA. Germline trimming cut 8 bases from V and 3 bases from J; bases unmatched to any gene: 4. This CDR3 spans 12 amino acids. CDR3 protein: CSIQGDNQPQHF. CDR3 nucleotide sequence: TGCAGCATTCAGGGGGACAATCAGCCCCAGCATTTT. Drawing the rest from reference TRBV29-1 and TRBJ1-5, the complete variable domain is SAVISQKPSRDICQRGTSLTIQCQVDSQVTMMFWYRQQPGQSLTLIATANQGSEATYESGFVIDKFPISRPNLTFSTLTVSNMSPEDSSIYLCSIQGDNQPQHFGDGTRLSIL.

The rearrangement joins TRBV24-1 to TRBJ2-5; 7 nucleotides align to TRBD1. Trimming removed 9 bases from V and 2 bases from J; junction bases left unmatched: 5. CDR1 is KGHDR, CDR2 SFDVKD, per germline. The CDR3 spans 13 residues. The CDR3 is CATSDRVQETQYF. The CDR3 DNA sequence: TGTGCCACCTCCGACAGGGTACAAGAGACCCAGTACTTC.

The gene calls are TRBV28 and TRBJ1-2; no definite D call. Between the trimmed V and J ends, which lost 4 bases and 9 bases, there was a span of 9 bases. Per the germline V gene, CDR1 is MDHEN and CDR2 is SYDVKM. The CDR3 extends over 11 amino acids. DNA for the CDR3: TGTGCCAGCAGTTCGGGAGTACGCTACACCTTC. Translating it yields CASSSGVRYTF.

This chain connects TRBV12-3 or TRBV12-4 to TRBJ1-5; D possibly corresponds to TRBD1 (5 bases). Trimming cost V 9 bases and J 11 bases, with 20 bases left between them. The CDR3 totals 13 residues. CDR3 amino acids: CASRGLPGGSQHF. The CDR3 nucleotides are TGTGCCAGTAGGGGACTGCCGGGTGGGTCCCAGCATTTT.

This chain connects TRBV7-3 to TRBJ1-1; D perhaps matches TRBD1 (5 bases). Germline V lookup: CDR1 SGHTA, CDR2 FQGTGA. Trimming cost V 5 bases and J 8 bases, with 15 bases left between them. The CDR3 runs 13 residues. This CDR3 reads CASSREQGLEAFF. The DNA of the CDR3 is TGTGCCAGCAGCCGAGAGCAGGGTCTCGAAGCTTTCTTT. Full variable domain (missing parts from reference TRBV7-3 and TRBJ1-1): GAGVSQTPSNKVTEKGKYVELRCDPISGHTALYWYRQSLGQGPEFLIYFQGTGAADDSGLPNDRFFAVRPEGSVSTLKIQRTERGDSAVYLCASSREQGLEAFFGQGTRLTVV.

The V and J genes are TRBV4-1 and TRBJ1-1; TRBD1 matches 9 bases. This CDR3 is built from 15 residues. In germline, CDR1 is MGHRA, CDR2 YSYEKL. Trimming took 1 base from V and 1 from J; bases not matched to a gene: 1. The CDR3 sequence: CASSQGDRENTEAFF. Here the CDR3 DNA reads TGCGCCAGCAGCCAAGGGGACAGGGAGAACACTGAAGCTTTCTTT.

This chain uses TRBV6-1 with TRBJ2-1, with D hard to call. The length of the CDR3 is 12 residues. The germline V and J ends were trimmed by 3 bases and 8 bases, with 8 bases remaining between them. Germline values: CDR1 MNHNS, CDR2 SASEGT. This CDR3 is CASSDIADEQFF. The CDR3 nucleotides are TGTGCCAGCAGTGACATAGCCGATGAGCAGTTCTTC.

The rearrangement links TRBV2 to TRBJ2-3, with a tentative D call TRBD1 (6 bases). CDR1 SNHLY and CDR2 FYNNEI come from the germline V gene. The CDR3 totals 15 residues. V lost 1 base to trimming and J lost 4 bases, with 12 bases between them. The CDR3 spells CASSEGGRGPDTQYF. The CDR3 DNA is TGTGCCAGCAGTGAAGGGGGCAGGGGACCAGATACGCAGTATTTT.

This chain links TRBV19 with TRBJ1-4; 11 bases map to TRBD1. Germline V lookup: CDR1 LNHDA, CDR2 SQIVND (reference sequence). The J segment lost 6 bases and the V segment lost 5 bases, leaving 8 bases of the junction unmatched. The CDR3 covers 16 residues. The CDR3 sequence: CASSVIPGQGDEKLFF. CDR3 DNA: TGTGCCAGTAGTGTTATCCCGGGACAGGGGGATGAAAAACTGTTTTTT.

The V gene is TRBV9, the J gene TRBJ2-2; TRBD2 matches 8 bases. The germline V gene has CDR1 SGDLS and CDR2 YYNGEE. V shed 5 bases, J shed 2 bases, and the junction held 2 bases outside the gene matches. The CDR3 has 14 amino acids. The CDR3 DNA reads TGTGCCAGCAGAGCGGGGGTTAACACCGGGGAGCTGTTTTTT. Protein product: CASRAGVNTGELFF.

The CDR3 reads CATKGSTGMVGYNEQFF. Here the CDR3 DNA reads TGTGCCACCAAAGGGAGCACAGGGATGGTTGGGTACAATGAGCAGTTCTTC. The chain joins TRBV24-1 to TRBJ2-1; possible D gene TRBD1, 6 bases. The germline V gene encodes CDR1 KGHDR and CDR2 SFDVKD. This CDR3 is 17 amino acids long. V was trimmed by 8 bases and J by 4 bases, leaving 23 bases between them.

The J gene is TRBJ1-1, the V gene TRBV6-1; the D is unclear. Trimming took 2 bases from V and 3 from J, leaving 13 bases between them. Germline CDR1 MNHNS, CDR2 SASEGT. CDR3 size: 15 residues. For the CDR3, the DNA is TGTGCCAGCAGTGAAATTGGTTTGGGAGACACTGAAGCTTTCTTT. This gives the protein CASSEIGLGDTEAFF.

The chain recombines TRBV6-5 with TRBJ2-1; TRBD1 agrees at 7 bases. CDR3 length: 14 residues. Germline-derived CDR1 and CDR2 are MNHEY and SVGAGI. J lost 8 bases, V lost 6 bases, and 10 bases had no gene match. The CDR3 coding sequence is TGTGCCAGCAGATCAAGCGGACAGGTGGATGAGCAGTTCTTC. Amino acids: CASRSSGQVDEQFF.